Shown below are 19 T cell receptor beta chains from a single sample sequenced in a study of OX40 agonist ivuxolimab in advanced cancers. Library preparation was by the immunoSEQ multiplex PCR assay. Imported from immuneACCESS, the table was reduced by TCRdb to in-frame sequences with V and J called. These copies leave out some clones; in studies compared against another copy, an unresolved V gene accounts for under half, and the cause of the remainder is not known. This sample comprises 53,000 or so clones, 84% of them detected only once. Of the sample, 10% to 15% is held by the ten largest clones. The sample was CD4+ or CD8+ T cells sorted from blood, taken in a trial of the OX40 agonist ivuxolimab. Receptors were obtained from an adult with an advanced solid tumor such as melanoma, head and neck, liver or kidney cancer.

This clone was seen a single time. The chain employs TRBV19 and TRBJ2-1, with TRBD2 matching 7 bases. V was pared by 10 bases and J by 3 bases, with 9 bases of the junction left unmatched. Germline-derived CDR1 and CDR2 are LNHDA and SQIVND (reference sequence). This CDR3 is 14 amino acids long. The CDR3 protein is CATRWGGSYNEQFF. CDR3 DNA: TGTGCCACTAGGTGGGGCGGGAGCTACAATGAGCAGTTCTTC.

The DNA for the CDR3 is TGTGCCAGTAGCTTCATGGGGGTCGGCTATGGCTACACCTTC. Translating it yields CASSFMGVGYGYTF. The chain combines TRBV19 with TRBJ1-2; D may be TRBD1 (5 bases). This CDR3 has 14 amino acids. Germline CDR1 is LNHDA and CDR2 is SQIVND (reference sequence). The V end was cut by 6 bases, the J end by 4 bases, with 15 bases between. Variable domain in full (rest from reference TRBV19 and TRBJ1-2): DGGITQSPKYLFRKEGQNVTLSCEQNLNHDAMYWYRQDPGQGLRLIYYSQIVNDFQKGDIAEGYSVSREKKESFPLTVTSAQKNPTAFYLCASSFMGVGYGYTFGSGTRLTVV.

The chain couples TRBV5-4 to TRBJ2-3; D is perhaps TRBD2 (5 bases). V was cut by 5 bases and J by 6 bases, with 19 bases left in between. CDR3 length: 15 residues. Germline V gives CDR1 SGHNT, CDR2 YYREEE (reference sequence). The CDR3 reads CASREEVARLDTQYF. The CDR3 DNA sequence: TGTGCCAGCAGAGAGGAGGTAGCACGACTGGATACGCAGTATTTT.

The DNA of the CDR3 is TGTGCCAGCAGAAATAGCGGGATCAATGAGCAGTTCTTC. Amino acids: CASRNSGINEQFF. The genes are TRBV7-2 and TRBJ2-1; 8 nucleotides agree with TRBD2. With V trimmed by 6 bases and J by 6 bases, 4 bases remained unmatched. The length of the CDR3 is 13 residues. The V gene's germline CDR1 is SGHTA and CDR2 FQGNSA.

The rearrangement joins TRBV2 to TRBJ1-2; D perhaps matches TRBD1 (5 bases). This CDR3 comprises 13 residues. Germline CDR1 reads SNHLY; CDR2 reads FYNNEI. The ends were cut back, 10 bases at V and 8 bases at J, with 20 bases in the middle. CDR3 loop: CATLPGPRWGYTF. The CDR3, as DNA: TGTGCCACCCTACCGGGACCGCGTTGGGGCTACACCTTC.

V usage is TRBV11-3 and J usage is TRBJ1-1; D possibly corresponds to TRBD1 (5 bases). V was trimmed by 1 base and J by 0 bases, leaving 9 bases between them. Per germline, CDR1 SGHNT and CDR2 YENEEA. The length of the CDR3 is 15 residues. The CDR3 spells CASSLVGRVNTEAFF. CDR3 nucleotides: TGTGCCAGCAGCTTAGTCGGCAGGGTGAACACTGAAGCTTTCTTT.

The rearrangement joins TRBV19 to TRBJ2-2, with TRBD1 matching 9 bases. Germline trimming cut 3 bases from V and 2 bases from J; bases unmatched to any gene: 4. This CDR3 is 16 amino acids long. Germline values: CDR1 LNHDA, CDR2 SQIVND (reference sequence). Here the CDR3 DNA reads TGTGCCAGTAGTATCGGGACAGGGCATAACACCGGGGAGCTGTTTTTT. Protein product: CASSIGTGHNTGELFF.

The chain is built from TRBV5-1 and TRBJ2-5; D gene ambiguous. V lost 6 bases to trimming and J lost 4 bases, with 13 bases between them. The germline V gene encodes CDR1 SGHRS and CDR2 YFSETQ. This CDR3 region has 13 residues. The CDR3 DNA follows: TGCGCCAGCAACCGATGGTCCGGAGAGACCCAGTACTTC. It is translated as CASNRWSGETQYF. Together with reference TRBV5-1 and TRBJ2-5, the CDR3 gives the full variable domain: KAGVTQTPRYLIKTRGQQVTLSCSPISGHRSVSWYQQTPGQGLQFLFEYFSETQRNKGNFPGRFSGRQFSNSRSEMNVSTLELGDSALYLCASNRWSGETQYFGPGTRLLVL.

A few counts support this clone. The chain uses TRBV4-1 and TRBJ2-7; 11 bases map to TRBD2. The V gene end was trimmed by 1 base and the J gene end by 3 bases; junction bases not matched to a gene: 5. The germline V gene has CDR1 MGHRA and CDR2 YSYEKL. This CDR3 is 16 amino acids long. The CDR3 DNA reads as TGCGCCAGCAGCCAAGCCACTAGCGGGAGTTTCTACGAGCAGTACTTC. Its protein is CASSQATSGSFYEQYF.

V is TRBV5-1 and J is TRBJ2-1; 14 positions agree with TRBD2. Germline values: CDR1 SGHRS, CDR2 YFSETQ. CDR3 length equals 18 residues. The junction had 12 bases not matched to a gene; V was cut back by 4 bases and J by 6 bases. The CDR3 DNA reads as TGCGCCAGCAGCCCGACCACCTCCGGGACTAGCGGGGGCAATGAGCAGTTCTTC. Amino acid sequence: CASSPTTSGTSGGNEQFF.

V usage is TRBV5-5 and J usage is TRBJ1-5; a possible D gene is TRBD1 (6 bases). From germline, CDR1 is SGHKS and CDR2 YYEKEE (reference sequence). This CDR3 contains 18 residues. The V gene lost 0 bases and the J gene lost 0 bases, with 16 bases spanning the gap. The CDR3 nucleotides are TGTGCCAGCAGCTTGGTTCCCGGGACAAAGAATAGCAATCAGCCCCAGCATTTT. Protein sequence: CASSLVPGTKNSNQPQHF.

CDR3 in DNA: TGTGCCAGCAGCGCTCGACAGGGCCAAAACACTGAAGCTTTCTTT. It is translated as CASSARQGQNTEAFF. The rearrangement links TRBV9 to TRBJ1-1, with 7 bases matching TRBD1. Unmatched junction bases numbered 7, after V lost 3 bases and J lost 2 bases. Per germline, CDR1 SGDLS and CDR2 YYNGEE. There are 15 residues in the CDR3.

The V gene is TRBV6-6, the J gene TRBJ2-7; D perhaps matches TRBD2 (6 bases). This CDR3 has 14 amino acids. Germline V gives CDR1 MNHNY, CDR2 SVGAGI (reference sequence). V gave up 7 bases and J gave up 0 bases, with 13 bases separating them. The CDR3 loop is CASTLAMSSYEQYF. The CDR3 DNA follows: TGTGCCAGCACTCTAGCGATGAGCTCCTACGAGCAGTACTTC.

Only one count was recorded for this clone. The rearrangement links TRBV30 to TRBJ2-7; 9 bases match TRBD1. Germline lookup yields CDR1 GTSNPN and CDR2 SVGIG (reference sequence). Unmatched junction bases numbered 12, after V lost 2 bases and J lost 7 bases. The CDR3 spans 15 residues. The CDR3 here is CAWSTLGQGIIEQYF. DNA for the CDR3: TGTGCCTGGAGTACCCTGGGACAGGGTATTATAGAGCAGTACTTC.

The V call is TRBV19, the J call TRBJ2-2; D could derive from TRBD1 or TRBD2 (5 bases each). From germline, CDR1 is LNHDA and CDR2 SQIVND (reference sequence). The germline V and J ends were trimmed by 4 bases and 4 bases, with 7 bases remaining between them. This CDR3 comprises 13 residues. For the CDR3, the DNA is TGTGCCAGTAGTAGGGGACCCACCGGGGAGCTGTTTTTT. Its translation: CASSRGPTGELFF.

V and J are TRBV5-1 and TRBJ2-3; D is uncertain. The CDR3 loop spans 15 amino acids. Per the germline V gene, CDR1 is SGHRS and CDR2 is YFSETQ. V was cut by 0 bases and J by 0 bases, with 8 bases left in between. The CDR3 DNA reads as TGCGCCAGCAGCTTGGGACGTGCTAGCACAGATACGCAGTATTTT. This gives the protein CASSLGRASTDTQYF.

The rearrangement links TRBV5-1 to TRBJ1-1, with 7 bases aligning to TRBD1. Germline V gene data show CDR1 as SGHRS and CDR2 as YFSETQ. CDR3 length: 14 amino acids. The V segment lost 4 bases and the J segment 2 bases; nucleotides outside the gene matches: 5. CDR3 in DNA: TGCGCCAGCAGCAGAGGGGACAGCAACACTGAAGCTTTCTTT. Encoded protein: CASSRGDSNTEAFF.

This clone has a handful of counts. V is TRBV18 and J is TRBJ2-7, with 9 bases identical to TRBD2. Germline CDR1 KGHSH, CDR2 LQKENI. This CDR3 contains 15 residues. The V and J ends lost 0 bases and 1 base, in that order; junction bases with no gene match: 1. The CDR3 reads CASSPPGLASYEQYF. The CDR3 DNA reads TGTGCCAGCTCACCACCGGGACTAGCATCCTACGAGCAGTACTTC. The variable domain in full, completed from reference TRBV18 and TRBJ2-7, reads NAGVMQNPRHLVRRRGQEARLRCSPMKGHSHVYWYRQLPEEGLKFMVYLQKENIIDESGMPKERFSAEFPKEGPSILRIQQVVRGDSAAYFCASSPPGLASYEQYFGPGTRLTVT.

The chain employs TRBV10-3 and TRBJ1-3; TRBD1 might be the D (5 bases). From germline, CDR1 is ENHRY and CDR2 SYGVKD. Trimming pared 7 bases from V and 3 bases from J, leaving 10 bases between. The CDR3 has 13 residues. The DNA of the CDR3 is TGTGCCATCAAGCCTGGGGGTGGAAACACCATATATTTT. This sequence encodes CAIKPGGGNTIYF.